The clone carrying this T cell receptor (beta chain) was observed once. Its antigen is still unknown. A J-beta primer mix and a sample-barcoded 5' primer were used in a second PCR of about 7 to 12 cycles. TCRdb reanalysed the 5' RACE reads using MiXCR and keeps one entry per CDR3 protein. The table shows about 2 million distinct CDR3 sequences, with about 49% occurring only once. With 3 bases clipped from V and 2 bases from J, the junction kept 5 bases outside the gene matches. CDR3 length equals 14 residues. Per the germline V gene, CDR1 is DFQATT and CDR2 is SNEGSKA (reference sequence). Extraction of total RNA produced a minimum of 5.5 micrograms from each sample. This record belongs to a study of blood T cells in healthy people across ages. Study-level results: Naive CD4+ cells and diversity were both higher in long-lived donors than in aged donors.

The clonotype was recovered from a woman in her 40s in good health. The chain uses TRBV20-1 and TRBJ2-7; 9 nucleotides align to TRBD1. Sequencing was carried out using blood. CDR3 residues: CSARRDREAYEQYF. CDR3 coding DNA: TGCAGTGCTAGGAGGGACAGGGAAGCCTACGAGCAGTACTTC.